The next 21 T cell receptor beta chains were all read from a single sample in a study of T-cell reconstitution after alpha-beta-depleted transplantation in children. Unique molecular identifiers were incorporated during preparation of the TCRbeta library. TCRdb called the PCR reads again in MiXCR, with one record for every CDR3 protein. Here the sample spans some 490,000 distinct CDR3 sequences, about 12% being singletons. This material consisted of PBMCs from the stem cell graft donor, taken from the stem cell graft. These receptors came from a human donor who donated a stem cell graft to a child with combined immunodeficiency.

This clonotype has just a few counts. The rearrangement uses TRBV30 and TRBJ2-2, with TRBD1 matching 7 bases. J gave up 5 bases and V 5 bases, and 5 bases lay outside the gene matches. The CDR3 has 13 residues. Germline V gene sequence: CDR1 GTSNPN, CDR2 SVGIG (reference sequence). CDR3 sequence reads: CAWATGYTGELFF. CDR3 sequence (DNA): TGTGCCTGGGCGACAGGGTATACCGGGGAGCTGTTTTTT.

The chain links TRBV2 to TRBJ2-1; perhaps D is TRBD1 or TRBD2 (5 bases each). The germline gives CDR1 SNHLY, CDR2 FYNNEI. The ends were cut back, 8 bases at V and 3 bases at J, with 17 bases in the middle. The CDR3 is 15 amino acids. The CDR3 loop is CASPFRDGGYNEQFF. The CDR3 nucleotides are TGTGCCAGCCCCTTCCGGGACGGCGGCTACAATGAGCAGTTCTTC.

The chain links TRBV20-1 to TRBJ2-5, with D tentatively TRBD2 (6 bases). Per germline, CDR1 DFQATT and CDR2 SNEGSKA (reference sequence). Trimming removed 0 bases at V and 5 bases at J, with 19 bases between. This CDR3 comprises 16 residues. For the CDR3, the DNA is TGCAGTGCTAGAGATCTAGAGGGACTCCGGACGGAGACCCAGTACTTC. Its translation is CSARDLEGLRTETQYF.

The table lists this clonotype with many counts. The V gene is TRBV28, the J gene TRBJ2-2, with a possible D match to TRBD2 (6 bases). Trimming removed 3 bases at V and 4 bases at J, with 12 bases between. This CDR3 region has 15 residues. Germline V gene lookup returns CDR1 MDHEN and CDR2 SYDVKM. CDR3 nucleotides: TGTGCCAGCAGTTTTCTGGCCGGGGGCACCGGGGAGCTGTTTTTT. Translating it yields CASSFLAGGTGELFF.

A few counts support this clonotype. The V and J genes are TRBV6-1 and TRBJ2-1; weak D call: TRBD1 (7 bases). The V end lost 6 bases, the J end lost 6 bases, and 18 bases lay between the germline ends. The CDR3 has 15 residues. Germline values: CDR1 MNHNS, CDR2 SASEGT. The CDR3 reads CASRKLNRGGNEQFF. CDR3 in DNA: TGTGCCAGCAGGAAACTTAACAGGGGAGGCAATGAGCAGTTCTTC.

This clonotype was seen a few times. In nucleotides, the CDR3 is TGCAGTGCTAGAGATCGACTTTCACCCCTCCACTTT. Protein: CSARDRLSPLHF. The V and J genes are TRBV20-1 and TRBJ1-6; D is uncertain. The CDR3 is 12 residues long. CDR1 DFQATT and CDR2 SNEGSKA come from the germline V gene (reference sequence). V was cut by 0 bases and J by 9 bases, with 6 bases left in between.

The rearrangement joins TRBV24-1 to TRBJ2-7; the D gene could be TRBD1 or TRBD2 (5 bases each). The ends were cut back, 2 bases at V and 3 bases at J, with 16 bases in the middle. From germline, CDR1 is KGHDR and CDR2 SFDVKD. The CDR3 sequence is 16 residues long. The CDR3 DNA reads TGTGCCACCAGTGATTCGAGGGGTCCCCGAGGCTACGAGCAGTACTTC. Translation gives CATSDSRGPRGYEQYF.

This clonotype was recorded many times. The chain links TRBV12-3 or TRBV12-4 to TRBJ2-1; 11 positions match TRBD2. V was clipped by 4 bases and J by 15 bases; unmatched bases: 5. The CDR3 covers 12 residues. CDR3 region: CASSSTSGSRFF. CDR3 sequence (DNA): TGTGCCAGCAGTTCTACTAGCGGGAGTCGGTTCTTC.

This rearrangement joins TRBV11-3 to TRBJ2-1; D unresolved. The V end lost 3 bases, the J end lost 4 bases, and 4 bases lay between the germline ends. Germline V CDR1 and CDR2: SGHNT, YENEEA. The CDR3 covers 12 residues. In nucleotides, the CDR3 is TGTGCCAGCAGCTTGTGGTACAATGAGCAGTTCTTC. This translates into CASSLWYNEQFF.

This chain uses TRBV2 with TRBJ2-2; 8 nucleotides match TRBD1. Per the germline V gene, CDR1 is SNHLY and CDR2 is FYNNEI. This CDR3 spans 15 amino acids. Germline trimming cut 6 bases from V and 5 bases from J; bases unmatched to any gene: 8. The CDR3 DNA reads TGTGCCAGCAGCCAAACGACAGGGGATACCGGGGAGCTGTTTTTT. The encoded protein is CASSQTTGDTGELFF.

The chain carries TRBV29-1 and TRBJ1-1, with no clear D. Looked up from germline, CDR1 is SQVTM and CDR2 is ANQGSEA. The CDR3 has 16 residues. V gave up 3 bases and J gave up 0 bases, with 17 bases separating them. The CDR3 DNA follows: TGCAGCGTTGAGGGGAGGCCTAAGAGTTTGAACACTGAAGCTTTCTTT. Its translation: CSVEGRPKSLNTEAFF.

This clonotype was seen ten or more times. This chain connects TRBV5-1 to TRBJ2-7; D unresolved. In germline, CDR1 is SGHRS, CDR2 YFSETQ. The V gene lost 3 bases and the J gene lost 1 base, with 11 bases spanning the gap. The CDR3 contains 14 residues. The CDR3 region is CASSSDGISYEQYF. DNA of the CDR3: TGCGCCAGCAGCTCCGACGGAATTTCCTACGAGCAGTACTTC.

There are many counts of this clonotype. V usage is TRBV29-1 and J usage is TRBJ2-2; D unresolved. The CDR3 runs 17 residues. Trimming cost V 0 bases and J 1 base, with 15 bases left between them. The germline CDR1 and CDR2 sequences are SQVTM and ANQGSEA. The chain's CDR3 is CSVEDNGASENTGELFF. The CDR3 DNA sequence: TGCAGCGTTGAAGATAATGGAGCGTCTGAGAACACCGGGGAGCTGTTTTTT.

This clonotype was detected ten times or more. In DNA, the CDR3 is TGTGCCAGCAGTTTACCGGGCGCAAACACCGGGGAGCTGTTTTTT. It specifies CASSLPGANTGELFF. The chain carries TRBV28 and TRBJ2-2; D is unclear. CDR3 size: 15 residues. Germline assignment: CDR1 MDHEN and CDR2 SYDVKM. The V end lost 2 bases, the J end lost 2 bases, and 9 bases lay between the germline ends.

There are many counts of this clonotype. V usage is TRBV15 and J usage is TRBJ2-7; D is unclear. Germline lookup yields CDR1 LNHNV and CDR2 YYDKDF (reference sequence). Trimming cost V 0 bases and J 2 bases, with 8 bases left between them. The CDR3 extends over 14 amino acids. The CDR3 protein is CATSRDKVTYEQYF. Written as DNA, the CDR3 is TGTGCCACCAGCAGAGATAAGGTTACCTACGAGCAGTACTTC.

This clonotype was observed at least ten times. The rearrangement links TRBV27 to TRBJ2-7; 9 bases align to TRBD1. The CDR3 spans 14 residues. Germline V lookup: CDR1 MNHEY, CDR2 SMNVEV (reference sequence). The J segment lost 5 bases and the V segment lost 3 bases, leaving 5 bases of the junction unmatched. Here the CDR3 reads CASSLGTGRNEQYF. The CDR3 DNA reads TGTGCCAGCAGTTTGGGGACAGGGAGGAACGAGCAGTACTTC.

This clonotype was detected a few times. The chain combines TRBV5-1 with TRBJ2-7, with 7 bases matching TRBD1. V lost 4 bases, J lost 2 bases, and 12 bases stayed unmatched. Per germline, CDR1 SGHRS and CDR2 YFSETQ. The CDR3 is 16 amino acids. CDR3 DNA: TGCGCCAGCAGCGCTACCGCCGGGACAGCCCCCTACGAGCAGTACTTC. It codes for CASSATAGTAPYEQYF.

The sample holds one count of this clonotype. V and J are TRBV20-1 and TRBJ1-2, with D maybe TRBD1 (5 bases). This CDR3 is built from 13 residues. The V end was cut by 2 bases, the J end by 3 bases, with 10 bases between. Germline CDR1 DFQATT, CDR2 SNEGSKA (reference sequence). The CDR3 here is CSARRGEDYGYTF. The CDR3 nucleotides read TGCAGTGCTAGACGGGGGGAGGACTATGGCTACACCTTC.

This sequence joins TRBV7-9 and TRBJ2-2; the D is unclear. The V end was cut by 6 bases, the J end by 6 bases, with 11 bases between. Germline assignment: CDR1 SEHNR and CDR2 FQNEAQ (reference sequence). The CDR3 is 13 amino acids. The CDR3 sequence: CASRSRGSGELFF. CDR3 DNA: TGTGCCAGCAGGTCACGTGGTTCCGGGGAGCTGTTTTTT.

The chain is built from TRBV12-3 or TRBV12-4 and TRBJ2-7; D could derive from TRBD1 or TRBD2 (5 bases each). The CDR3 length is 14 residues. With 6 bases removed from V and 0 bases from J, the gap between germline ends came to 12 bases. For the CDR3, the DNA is TGTGCCAGCAGAATTGGGGGAAACTCCTACGAGCAGTACTTC. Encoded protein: CASRIGGNSYEQYF.

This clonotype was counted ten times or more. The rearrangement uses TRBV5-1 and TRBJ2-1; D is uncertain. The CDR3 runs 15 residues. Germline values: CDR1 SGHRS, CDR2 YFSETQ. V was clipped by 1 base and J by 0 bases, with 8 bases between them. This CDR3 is CASSLIASSYNEQFF. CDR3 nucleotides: TGCGCCAGCAGCTTGATCGCGTCCTCCTACAATGAGCAGTTCTTC.